This TCR beta chain was sequenced for a study of blood T cell repertoires in COVID-19. V was pared by 0 bases and J by 4 bases, with 5 bases between. Germline CDR1 is SGHNT and CDR2 is YYREEE (reference sequence). The CDR3 loop spans 13 amino acids. Only in-frame clones appear in the TCRdb table, and some are missing; sequencing was by immunoSEQ multiplex PCR. The sample lists 180,000 or so clones, approximately 80% occurring once. Residents of 24 US areas, aged about 18 to 95 years, made up the participants. Participant-given clinical history determined each cohort assignment. Before being deemed recovered, Cohort 3 donors had two negative PCRs, clearance, or symptom resolution.

Sample: PBMCs or T cells enriched from blood (not recorded which). This chain connects TRBV5-4 to TRBJ1-3; D ambiguous. The source of this sequence is a man in his fifties or sixties who had recovered from COVID-19. Here the CDR3 reads CASSLGAGNTIYF. The CDR3 region has the DNA TGTGCCAGCAGCTTGGGGGCCGGAAACACCATATATTTT. Full variable domain (remainder filled in from reference TRBV5-4 and TRBJ1-3): ETGVTQSPTHLIKTRGQQVTLRCSSQSGHNTVSWYQQALGQGPQFIFQYYREEENGRGNFPPRFSGLQFPNYSSELNVNALELDDSALYLCASSLGAGNTIYFGEGSWLTVV.